This entry lists 19 T cell receptor beta chains sequenced from one sample in a study of cytomegalovirus exposure and HLA in healthy donors. The PCR ran on 60 Vbeta and 13 Jbeta primers. Measured with immunoSEQ multiplex PCR; TCRdb has only the in-frame clones, and not every one. The sample lists around 140,000 clones, roughly 79% occurring once. Input material: PBMCs. The receptor source for this set is a woman between 40 and 50 years old in good health and CMV-seronegative.

The chain carries TRBV6-5 and TRBJ1-6; D uncertain. V was trimmed by 2 bases and J by 2 bases, leaving 10 bases between them. The germline V gene encodes CDR1 MNHEY and CDR2 SVGAGI. The CDR3 has 16 residues. The CDR3 DNA follows: TGTGCCAGCAGTTACCGGGTTAGGACCTATAATTCACCCCTCCACTTT. It codes for CASSYRVRTYNSPLHF.

About this clone: One end of the junction is discordant with germline, which a read error may explain. The CDR3 loop reads CASSSPLDRALEAF. CDR3 DNA: TGTGCCAGCAGCTCACCGCTGGACAGAGCCTTAGAGGCCTTC. V and J are TRBV5-4 and TRBJ1-2; TRBD1 is a possible D gene (6 bases). Germline V gene sequence: CDR1 SGHNT, CDR2 YYREEE (reference sequence). The CDR3 contains 14 residues.

The chain has TRBV28 and TRBJ1-4; a weak D match, TRBD1 (6 bases). CDR1 and CDR2 from the germline V gene are MDHEN and SYDVKM. Trimming removed 2 bases from V and 2 bases from J, with 9 bases in between. CDR3 size: 15 residues. CDR3 protein: CASSLPTGTNEKLFF. The CDR3 DNA reads TGTGCCAGCAGTTTACCCACAGGGACTAATGAAAAACTGTTTTTT.

This clone was seen more than once but under ten times. The chain employs TRBV7-2 and TRBJ2-1, with 16 positions matching TRBD2. The CDR3 totals 16 residues. Germline lookup yields CDR1 SGHTA and CDR2 FQGNSA. V dropped 6 bases and J dropped 2; count of bases not matched to a gene: 1. In DNA, the CDR3 is TGTGCCAGCAGGGGGACTAGCGGGGGGGCCTACAATGAGCAGTTCTTC. Its protein product is CASRGTSGGAYNEQFF.

This clone occurred a few times. The chain carries TRBV28 and TRBJ2-6; TRBD1 agrees at 12 bases. Germline V gene data show CDR1 as MDHEN and CDR2 as SYDVKM. V lost 6 bases to trimming and J lost 2 bases; unmatched junction nucleotides: 5. This CDR3 region has 17 residues. CDR3 protein: CASSLGQGAPGANVLTF. DNA for the CDR3: TGTGCCAGCAGCCTGGGACAGGGGGCGCCTGGGGCCAACGTCCTGACTTTC.

This chain uses TRBV4-1 with TRBJ1-2; weak D call: TRBD1 (5 bases). In germline, CDR1 is MGHRA, CDR2 YSYEKL. The CDR3 is 12 amino acids. Trimming took off 4 bases at V and 14 bases at J, with 17 bases between the two ends. This CDR3 is CASSLGVGLRTF. The CDR3 DNA reads as TGCGCCAGCAGCCTAGGCGTGGGGCTCAGAACCTTC.

The chain carries TRBV7-9 and TRBJ2-6; no clear D gene. Between the trimmed V and J ends, which lost 3 bases and 0 bases, there was a span of 6 bases. The CDR3 runs to 15 residues. Per germline, CDR1 SEHNR and CDR2 FQNEAQ (reference sequence). The CDR3, as DNA: TGTGCCAGCAGCTTGGGCAGCTCTGGGGCCAACGTCCTGACTTTC. Translated: CASSLGSSGANVLTF.

The chain combines TRBV2 with TRBJ1-2; 8 bases are a match to TRBD1. Germline CDR1 reads SNHLY; CDR2 reads FYNNEI. V lost 6 bases and J lost 2; bases outside the gene matches: 11. The CDR3 is made up of 16 amino acids. DNA for the CDR3: TGTGCCAGCAGGCCGGGACAGGCAAACGGGAACTATGGCTACACCTTC. Protein: CASRPGQANGNYGYTF.

V and J are TRBV27 and TRBJ1-1; the D gene is possibly TRBD1 (5 bases). The germline V gene encodes CDR1 MNHEY and CDR2 SMNVEV (reference sequence). V shed 3 bases and J shed 2 bases, with 7 bases lying between them. This CDR3 comprises 13 residues. For the CDR3, the DNA is TGTGCCAGCAGTTTCTGGGGCAACACTGAAGCTTTCTTT. Residues: CASSFWGNTEAFF.

The V and J genes are TRBV10-1 and TRBJ1-1; 7 bases match TRBD1. Trimming took 6 bases from V and 4 from J; bases not matched to a gene: 5. The germline V gene encodes CDR1 WNHNN and CDR2 SYGVQD (reference sequence). This CDR3 region has 13 residues. This chain's CDR3 is CASRTGLGTEAFF. CDR3 nucleotides: TGCGCCAGCAGGACAGGGTTAGGCACTGAAGCTTTCTTT.

This clone was seen only a few times. The chain uses TRBV7-2 and TRBJ1-2; no definite D call. V shed 5 bases and J shed 2 bases, with 9 bases lying between them. The germline V gene has CDR1 SGHTA and CDR2 FQGNSA. The CDR3 consists of 13 residues. The CDR3 reads CASSPIQNYGYTF. In DNA form, the CDR3 reads TGTGCCAGCAGCCCTATACAGAACTATGGCTACACCTTC.

The rearrangement uses TRBV6-5 and TRBJ1-4, with D possibly matching TRBD1 (6 bases). CDR1 is MNHEY, CDR2 SVGAGI, per germline. Trimming cost V 1 base and J 8 bases, with 11 bases left between them. This CDR3 has 14 residues. This chain's CDR3 is CASSYYQGKEKLFF. The DNA of the CDR3 is TGTGCCAGCAGTTACTATCAGGGGAAGGAAAAACTGTTTTTT.

The V call is TRBV28, the J call TRBJ1-1; the match to TRBD1 covers 7 bases. CDR1 and CDR2 from the germline V gene are MDHEN and SYDVKM. Losses at the gene ends were 3 bases for V and 8 bases for J; bases not matched to a gene: 9. This CDR3 comprises 14 residues. CDR3 sequence reads: CASSFPRDSREAFF. As DNA, the CDR3 is TGTGCCAGCAGTTTCCCCCGGGACAGTAGAGAAGCTTTCTTT.

This chain joins TRBV6-5 and TRBJ1-2, with 8 bases identical to TRBD1. CDR1 and CDR2 (germline): MNHEY, SVGAGI. The CDR3 loop spans 15 amino acids. V trimming: 6 bases; J trimming: 5 bases; junction bases outside the gene matches: 11. The CDR3 sequence is CASSYNQGAGYGYTF. In DNA, the CDR3 is TGTGCCAGCAGCTATAATCAGGGGGCAGGGTATGGCTACACCTTC.

This clone came up a few times. The chain couples TRBV15 to TRBJ1-1; 9 bases are a match to TRBD1. Germline assignment: CDR1 LNHNV and CDR2 YYDKDF (reference sequence). The CDR3 totals 14 residues. The V gene end was trimmed by 3 bases and the J gene end by 7 bases; junction bases not matched to a gene: 6. The CDR3 spells CATSSMDRGREAFF. The DNA of the CDR3 is TGTGCCACCAGCAGCATGGACAGGGGCCGTGAAGCTTTCTTT.

The table lists this clone with a count of one. V is TRBV5-6 and J is TRBJ2-7, with D hard to call. There are 15 residues in the CDR3. Trimming shortened V by 3 bases and J by 3 bases, and 16 bases separated the two germline ends. Germline loops: CDR1 SGHDT, CDR2 YYEEEE. The CDR3 DNA follows: TGTGCCAGCAGCTCGGCCGGAGCTATAAACTACGAGCAGTACTTC. It is translated as CASSSAGAINYEQYF.

The chain carries TRBV19 and TRBJ2-7; 10 bases line up with TRBD2. After removal of 1 base from V and 6 bases from J, the junction contained 6 bases not matched to a gene. The germline V gene encodes CDR1 LNHDA and CDR2 SQIVND (reference sequence). The CDR3 runs to 15 residues. CDR3 nucleotide sequence: TGTGCCAGTAGTATAGGGCTAGCGGGGGCGAGCGAGCAGTACTTC. It translates to CASSIGLAGASEQYF.

V gene TRBV7-9 combines with J gene TRBJ1-3, with 8 bases that match TRBD1. The CDR3 runs 15 residues. Germline V CDR1 and CDR2: SEHNR, FQNEAQ (reference sequence). J lost 3 bases, V lost 3 bases, and 4 bases had no gene match. This chain's CDR3 is CASSLPGGFGNTIYF. The DNA of the CDR3 is TGTGCCAGCAGCTTGCCAGGGGGCTTTGGAAACACCATATATTTT.

The chain employs TRBV13 and TRBJ1-4, with D possibly being TRBD1 (5 bases). This CDR3 spans 17 amino acids. Trimming took 1 base from V and 2 from J, leaving 14 bases between them. The V gene's germline CDR1 is PRHDT and CDR2 FYEKMQ (reference sequence). DNA of the CDR3: TGTGCCAGCAGCTTAGCTTCCCCGGGGGGTACTAATGAAAAACTGTTTTTT. This encodes CASSLASPGGTNEKLFF.